This T cell receptor beta chain appears in the sequencing data of a study of OX40 agonist ivuxolimab in advanced cancers. Study context: Patients were roughly 83% male with ages roughly 23 to 85, mean roughly 55.

To note about this clone: Its antigen is not identified.

Patients were excluded for autoimmune disease history or systemic immunosuppression. Study observations and caveats: CD4+ and CD8+ T cells in blood underwent clonal expansion by week 6 at 0.1 to 3.0 mg/kg.

Using immunoSEQ multiplex PCR, the repertoire was profiled, and TCRdb retains in-frame clones only, with some absent. The repertoire includes around 15,000 clones, roughly three quarters of them detected once, and about two fifths sits in the top ten. The CDR3 spans 15 residues. V lost 2 bases, J lost 2 bases, and 5 bases stayed unmatched. CDR1 is MNHEY and CDR2 is SMNVEV in the germline V gene (reference sequence). The genes are TRBV27 and TRBJ2-5, with 7 bases matching TRBD1. The receptor was derived from an adult with an advanced solid tumor such as melanoma, head and neck, liver or kidney cancer. The specimen was CD4+ or CD8+ T cells sorted from blood, collected in a trial of the OX40 agonist ivuxolimab. The CDR3 DNA is TGTGCCAGCAGTTTAAGAGGGGGCCCGCAAGAGACCCAGTACTTC. Its protein is CASSLRGGPQETQYF.